The TCR beta chain under discussion was sequenced for a study of cytomegalovirus exposure and HLA in healthy donors. Study-level points and caveats: The authors later linked a missense DCLRE1C variant to TCR beta V- and J-gene trimming.

The PCR contained 60 Vbeta and 13 Jbeta primers. Profiling relied on immunoSEQ multiplex PCR, and the TCRdb table lists in-frame clones only, not all of them. The sample carries around 150,000 clones, approximately 80% recorded once. In germline, CDR1 is MNHNY, CDR2 SVGAGI (reference sequence). The length of the CDR3 is 16 residues. Between the trimmed V and J ends, which lost 6 bases and 4 bases, there was a span of 19 bases. To note about this clone: Its cognate antigen is unknown.

Sequencing was done on a sample of PBMCs. The sequence was collected from a woman aged 30 to 39 in good health and CMV-seropositive. The chain joins TRBV6-6 to TRBJ1-3; D might be TRBD1 (6 bases). DNA for the CDR3: TGTGCCAGCAGCTGGGGAGCAGGGGAGTTGGGAAACACCATATATTTT. This encodes CASSWGAGELGNTIYF.